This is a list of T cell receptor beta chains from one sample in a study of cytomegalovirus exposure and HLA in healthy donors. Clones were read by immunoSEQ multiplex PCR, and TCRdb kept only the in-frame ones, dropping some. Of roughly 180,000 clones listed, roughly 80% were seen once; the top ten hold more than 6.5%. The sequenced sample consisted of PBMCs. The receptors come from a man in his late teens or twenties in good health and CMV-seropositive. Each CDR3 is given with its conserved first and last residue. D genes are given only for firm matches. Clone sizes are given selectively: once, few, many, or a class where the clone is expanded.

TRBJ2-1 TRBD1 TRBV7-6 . CASSPVRDRGSFEQFF TGTGCCAGCTCACCCGTCCGGGACAGGGGGTCGTTTGAGCAGTTCTTC
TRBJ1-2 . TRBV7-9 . CASSSETGRYGYTF TGTGCCAGCAGCTCTGAGACAGGTCGCTATGGCTACACCTTC
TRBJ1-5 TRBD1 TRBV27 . CASSSRQGVGNQPQHF TGTGCCAGCAGTTCCAGGCAGGGGGTTGGCAATCAGCCCCAGCATTTT
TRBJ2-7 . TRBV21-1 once CASAEREAGYEQYF TGTGCCAGCGCTGAGCGGGAGGCCGGGTACGAGCAGTACTTC
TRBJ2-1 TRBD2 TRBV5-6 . CASSLDTSGHEQFF TGTGCCAGCAGCTTGGATACTAGCGGCCATGAGCAGTTCTTC
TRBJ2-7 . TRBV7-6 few CASSSPLGREQYF TGTGCCAGCAGCTCACCACTAGGTAGGGAGCAGTACTTC
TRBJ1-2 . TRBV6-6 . CASSYGQGRGYGYTF TGTGCCAGCAGTTACGGTCAGGGGCGGGGGTATGGCTACACCTTC
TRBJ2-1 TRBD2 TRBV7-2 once CASSPSSGSRIEQFF TGTGCCAGCAGCCCTTCGAGCGGGAGTCGTATTGAGCAGTTCTTC
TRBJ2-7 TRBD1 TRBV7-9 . CASSFGQGRREQYF TGTGCCAGCAGCTTCGGACAGGGGCGACGCGAGCAGTACTTC
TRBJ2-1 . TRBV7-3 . CASSLSQGRDEQFF TGTGCCAGCAGCTTAAGTCAGGGCCGCGATGAGCAGTTCTTC
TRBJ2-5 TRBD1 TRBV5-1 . CASSLGDRGEETQYF TGCGCCAGCAGCTTGGGTGACAGGGGGGAGGAGACCCAGTACTTC
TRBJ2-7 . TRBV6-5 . CASSYSISGSSYEQYF TGTGCCAGCAGTTACTCGATTAGTGGTAGTTCCTACGAGCAGTACTTC
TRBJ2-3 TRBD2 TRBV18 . CASSRLAGIRTDTQYF TGTGCCAGCTCCCGGCTAGCGGGAATACGAACAGATACGCAGTATTTT
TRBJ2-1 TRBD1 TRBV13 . CASSLAGTGTYNEQFF TGTGCCAGCAGCTTGGCCGGGACAGGAACCTACAATGAGCAGTTCTTC
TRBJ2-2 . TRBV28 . CASSFQPRDEAGELFF TGTGCCAGCAGTTTTCAACCGCGGGATGAGGCCGGGGAGCTGTTTTTT
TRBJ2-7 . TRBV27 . CASSLLGSFEQYF TGTGCCAGCAGTTTATTAGGGAGCTTCGAGCAGTACTTC
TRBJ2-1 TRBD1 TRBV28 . CATLQGTYNEQFF TGTGCCACCCTACAGGGGACCTACAATGAGCAGTTCTTC